This TCR beta chain was captured in a study of identical twins. General study points: A cross-sectional statistical analysis, not follow-up of the same donors, supported the conclusions. Model-predicted out-of-frame TCR alpha sharing fell below observed values in monozygotic twins.

TCRdb itself ran the 5' RACE reads through MiXCR, one entry per CDR3 protein. The sample has roughly 1.6 million distinct CDR3 sequences, 32% seen once. V was pared by 1 base and J by 2 bases, with 3 bases of the junction left unmatched. Germline CDR1 reads LGHNA; CDR2 reads YNFKEQ. The CDR3 runs 16 residues. About this clonotype: Its antigen is unidentified.

All donors were healthy, and all were Caucasian. The chain employs TRBV4-2 and TRBJ2-1; 9 positions match TRBD2. This TCR was sampled from a newborn girl in good health. Input material: cord blood. CDR3 DNA sequence: TGTGCCAGCAGCCAAGCGGTAGCGGGAGCCTACAATGAGCAGTTCTTC. Translating it yields CASSQAVAGAYNEQFF.